These T cell receptor beta chains were read from a single sample in a study of cytomegalovirus exposure and HLA in healthy donors. TCRdb's table, derived via immunoSEQ multiplex PCR, lists solely in-frame clones and lacks some. The data contain hundreds of thousands of clones, around 80% of them singletons. The specimen sequenced was PBMCs. The receptors here all came from a man in his forties in good health and CMV-seronegative. CDR3s include the opening cysteine and the closing phenylalanine or tryptophan. Fields, in order: J gene, D gene, V gene, clone size, CDR3 protein, CDR3 DNA. The D gene is left open where the match is weak. Clone sizes are given selectively: once, few, many, or a class where the clone is expanded.

J: TRBJ2-1
D: .
V: TRBV2
size: .
CDR3: CASSEDRGSEQFF
DNA: TGTGCCAGCAGTGAAGACAGAGGGTCTGAGCAGTTCTTC

J: TRBJ1-5
D: TRBD1
V: TRBV4-1
size: few
CDR3: CASRDTGGGNQPQHF
DNA: TGCGCCAGCAGAGACACAGGGGGAGGCAATCAGCCCCAGCATTTT

J: TRBJ1-2
D: .
V: TRBV5-1
size: .
CDR3: CASSSTYDRGYTF
DNA: TGCGCCAGCAGCTCCACCTATGATCGAGGCTACACCTTC

J: TRBJ2-7
D: TRBD1
V: TRBV7-9
size: .
CDR3: CASSSSGTGLSSYEQYF
DNA: TGTGCCAGCAGCTCTTCCGGGACAGGGTTAAGCTCCTACGAGCAGTACTTC

J: TRBJ2-1
D: TRBD1
V: TRBV7-6
size: .
CDR3: CASSRDRGYNEQFF
DNA: TGTGCCAGCAGCCGGGACAGGGGTTACAATGAGCAGTTCTTC

J: TRBJ2-5
D: .
V: TRBV29-1
size: .
CDR3: CSVEPQGSQETQYF
DNA: TGCAGCGTTGAACCCCAGGGGAGTCAAGAGACCCAGTACTTC

J: TRBJ2-7
D: TRBD2
V: TRBV2
size: few
CDR3: CASKRGAGASGRATYEQYF
DNA: TGTGCCAGCAAGAGGGGGGCAGGGGCGAGCGGGAGGGCAACCTACGAGCAGTACTTC

J: TRBJ2-1
D: TRBD2
V: TRBV6-4
size: .
CDR3: CASRRAGLAVEEQFF
DNA: TGTGCCAGCAGGCGGGCGGGACTAGCGGTGGAGGAGCAGTTCTTC

J: TRBJ1-6
D: TRBD1
V: TRBV9
size: .
CDR3: CASSAHPGQGNSPLHF
DNA: TGTGCCAGCAGCGCTCACCCAGGACAGGGCAATTCACCCCTCCACTTT

J: TRBJ1-1
D: .
V: TRBV5-4
size: few
CDR3: CASSRLGGRGSEAFF
DNA: TGTGCCAGCAGCCGCTTGGGGGGGAGGGGATCTGAAGCTTTCTTT

J: TRBJ1-2
D: .
V: TRBV7-9
size: .
CDR3: CASSLGEVNYGYTF
DNA: TGTGCCAGCAGCTTGGGCGAAGTAAACTATGGCTACACCTTC

J: TRBJ1-1
D: .
V: TRBV7-9
size: .
CDR3: CASSLEGSNTEAFF
DNA: TGTGCCAGCAGCTTAGAAGGGAGTAACACTGAAGCTTTCTTT

J: TRBJ2-1
D: TRBD2
V: TRBV5-1
size: once
CDR3: CASSLAPSGSYNEQFF
DNA: TGCGCCAGCAGCTTGGCCCCTAGCGGGAGCTACAATGAGCAGTTCTTC

J: TRBJ2-3
D: .
V: TRBV9
size: .
CDR3: CASSGEDTQYF
DNA: TGTGCCAGCAGCGGAGAGGATACGCAGTATTTT

J: TRBJ2-1
D: TRBD1
V: TRBV6-5
size: few
CDR3: CASSPGGAPNEQFF
DNA: TGTGCCAGCAGTCCAGGGGGCGCCCCCAATGAGCAGTTCTTC

J: TRBJ2-6
D: TRBD1
V: TRBV7-6
size: .
CDR3: CASSSSGQGTTGANVLTF
DNA: TGTGCCAGCAGCTCATCAGGACAGGGGACAACTGGGGCCAACGTCCTGACTTTC

J: TRBJ1-5
D: TRBD1
V: TRBV2
size: .
CDR3: CASSSTGGRQPQHF
DNA: TGTGCCAGCAGTAGCACAGGGGGCCGTCAGCCCCAGCATTTT

J: TRBJ2-2
D: TRBD1
V: TRBV10-2
size: .
CDR3: CASSVAGGRGGELFF
DNA: TGCGCCAGCAGTGTCGCAGGGGGAAGGGGCGGGGAGCTGTTTTTT

J: TRBJ2-1
D: TRBD2
V: TRBV28
size: .
CDR3: CASRTAGLAGGRGRGQFF
DNA: TGTGCCAGCAGGACGGCGGGACTAGCGGGAGGGCGGGGTCGGGGGCAGTTCTTC

J: TRBJ2-3
D: .
V: TRBV5-8
size: .
CDR3: CASSFPAGGGHTDTQYF
DNA: TGTGCCAGCAGCTTCCCGGCGGGTGGAGGGCACACAGATACGCAGTATTTT

J: TRBJ2-3
D: TRBD1
V: TRBV5-1
size: .
CDR3: CASSDIQGTDTQYF
DNA: TGCGCCAGCAGCGATATACAGGGGACAGATACGCAGTATTTT

J: TRBJ1-1
D: .
V: TRBV11-2
size: once
CDR3: CASSLYRDNPRAFF
DNA: TGTGCCAGCAGCCTGTACCGGGACAACCCCAGAGCTTTCTTT

J: TRBJ2-6
D: TRBD1
V: TRBV6-6
size: .
CDR3: CASSPGTGILRTF
DNA: TGTGCCAGCAGCCCCGGGACAGGAATACTTAGGACTTTC

J: TRBJ2-1
D: TRBD2
V: TRBV6-1
size: .
CDR3: CASSRSGNGYNEQFF
DNA: TGTGCCAGCAGTCGTAGCGGGAACGGCTACAATGAGCAGTTCTTC

J: TRBJ2-5
D: TRBD2
V: TRBV9
size: .
CDR3: CASSGLGLAGGETQYF
DNA: TGTGCCAGCAGCGGCTTGGGACTAGCGGGAGGGGAGACCCAGTACTTC

J: TRBJ1-1
D: .
V: TRBV30
size: .
CDR3: CACDPGNTEAFF
DNA: TGTGCCTGCGATCCAGGGAACACTGAAGCTTTCTTT

J: TRBJ2-1
D: .
V: TRBV2
size: .
CDR3: CASSEAETGYNEQFF
DNA: TGTGCCAGCAGTGAAGCTGAGACAGGTTACAATGAGCAGTTCTTC

J: TRBJ1-2
D: TRBD1
V: TRBV5-6
size: .
CDR3: CASSLDTGGPYGYTF
DNA: TGTGCCAGCAGCTTGGACACAGGGGGGCCCTATGGCTACACCTTC

J: TRBJ2-5
D: TRBD2
V: TRBV28
size: .
CDR3: CASSLAVGLAGPGDF
DNA: TGTGCCAGCAGTCTCGCGGTGGGACTAGCGGGCCCGGGGGACTTC

J: TRBJ1-5
D: TRBD1
V: TRBV19
size: .
CDR3: CASSPRDRGSGQPQHF
DNA: TGTGCCAGTAGTCCCCGGGACAGGGGGTCGGGACAGCCCCAGCATTTT

J: TRBJ2-7
D: TRBD2
V: TRBV9
size: few
CDR3: CASSATSGSSYEQYF
DNA: TGTGCCAGCAGCGCCACTAGCGGGTCATCCTACGAGCAGTACTTC

J: TRBJ2-7
D: .
V: TRBV7-9
size: .
CDR3: CSSSLGYYEQYF
DNA: TGTTCCAGCAGCTTGGGCTACTACGAGCAGTACTTC

J: TRBJ1-1
D: TRBD1
V: TRBV7-8
size: .
CDR3: CASSLGRQGGTEAFF
DNA: TGTGCCAGCAGCTTAGGAAGACAGGGGGGAACTGAAGCTTTCTTT

J: TRBJ2-3
D: TRBD2
V: TRBV6-6
size: .
CDR3: CASSYGGDTDTQYF
DNA: TGTGCCAGCAGTTACGGGGGGGACACAGATACGCAGTATTTT

J: TRBJ2-7
D: TRBD2
V: TRBV7-8
size: .
CDR3: CASSPQPSWGTSGRGYEQYF
DNA: TGTGCCAGCAGCCCACAGCCCTCCTGGGGGACTAGCGGGAGGGGTTACGAGCAGTACTTC

J: TRBJ2-3
D: .
V: TRBV15
size: .
CDR3: CATSSDSRTDTQYF
DNA: TGTGCCACCAGCAGTGACTCAAGAACAGATACGCAGTATTTT

J: TRBJ2-1
D: TRBD1
V: TRBV18
size: .
CDR3: CASSPRQGAVNEQFF
DNA: TGTGCCAGCTCACCACGACAGGGGGCTGTGAATGAGCAGTTCTTC

J: TRBJ2-5
D: TRBD2
V: TRBV19
size: .
CDR3: CATKPGREGKETQYF
DNA: TGTGCCACCAAACCTGGGCGGGAGGGAAAAGAGACCCAGTACTTC

J: TRBJ2-1
D: .
V: TRBV6-1
size: .
CDR3: CASSQTYNEQFF
DNA: TGTGCCAGCAGTCAAACCTACAATGAGCAGTTCTTC

J: TRBJ2-3
D: .
V: TRBV10-3
size: once
CDR3: CATANTGDTQYF
DNA: TGTGCCACCGCTAATACAGGAGATACGCAGTATTTT

J: TRBJ2-7
D: .
V: TRBV27
size: few
CDR3: CASSVSGLYEQYF
DNA: TGTGCCAGCAGTGTCTCGGGACTTTACGAGCAGTACTTC

J: TRBJ2-7
D: TRBD1
V: TRBV19
size: .
CDR3: CASSQRGQVGYEQYF
DNA: TGTGCCAGTAGTCAGAGAGGACAGGTTGGCTACGAGCAGTACTTC

J: TRBJ1-5
D: .
V: TRBV7-9
size: .
CDR3: CSSSLSNQPQHF
DNA: TGTTCCAGCAGCTTATCTAATCAGCCCCAGCATTTT

J: TRBJ2-5
D: TRBD2
V: TRBV4-1
size: .
CDR3: CASSARLAGGQETQYF
DNA: TGCGCCAGCAGCGCCCGACTAGCGGGGGGCCAGGAGACCCAGTACTTC

J: TRBJ1-5
D: TRBD1
V: TRBV19
size: once
CDR3: CASSIQQGAWNQPQHF
DNA: TGTGCCAGTAGTATCCAACAGGGGGCATGGAATCAGCCCCAGCATTTT

J: TRBJ1-5
D: .
V: TRBV9
size: .
CDR3: CASSVRGSDQPQHF
DNA: TGTGCCAGCAGCGTAAGGGGGTCTGATCAGCCCCAGCATTTT

J: TRBJ2-3
D: TRBD2
V: TRBV15
size: .
CDR3: CATSRGPPGEAGDITDTQYF
DNA: TGTGCCACCAGCAGAGGCCCTCCCGGGGAAGCGGGGGATATCACAGATACGCAGTATTTT

J: TRBJ2-3
D: TRBD2
V: TRBV9
size: .
CDR3: CASSPRRSGGATDTQYF
DNA: TGTGCCAGCAGCCCCCGGAGAAGCGGGGGGGCGACAGATACGCAGTATTTT

J: TRBJ1-3
D: .
V: TRBV9
size: .
CDR3: CASSLFVESRSGNTIYF
DNA: TGTGCCAGCAGCCTATTCGTGGAGTCCCGCTCTGGAAACACCATATATTTT

J: TRBJ2-1
D: TRBD2
V: TRBV13
size: .
CDR3: CASSRTSGGESSYNEQFF
DNA: TGTGCCAGCAGCCGAACTAGCGGGGGGGAGAGCTCCTACAATGAGCAGTTCTTC

J: TRBJ1-1
D: .
V: TRBV27
size: .
CDR3: CASRTRAEGQRRPEAFF
DNA: TGTGCCAGCAGGACCCGGGCGGAGGGGCAGAGGAGGCCTGAAGCTTTCTTT

J: TRBJ2-7
D: .
V: TRBV4-2
size: .
CDR3: CASSQDRGTATYEQYF
DNA: TGTGCCAGCAGCCAAGATCGGGGGACTGCTACCTACGAGCAGTACTTC

J: TRBJ2-1
D: .
V: TRBV27
size: .
CDR3: CASSLARRDEQFF
DNA: TGTGCCAGCAGTTTAGCCAGGCGGGATGAGCAGTTCTTC

J: TRBJ2-5
D: .
V: TRBV7-9
size: .
CDR3: CASSLGVSTGQETQYF
DNA: TGTGCCAGCAGCTTAGGTGTCAGCACGGGACAAGAGACCCAGTACTTC